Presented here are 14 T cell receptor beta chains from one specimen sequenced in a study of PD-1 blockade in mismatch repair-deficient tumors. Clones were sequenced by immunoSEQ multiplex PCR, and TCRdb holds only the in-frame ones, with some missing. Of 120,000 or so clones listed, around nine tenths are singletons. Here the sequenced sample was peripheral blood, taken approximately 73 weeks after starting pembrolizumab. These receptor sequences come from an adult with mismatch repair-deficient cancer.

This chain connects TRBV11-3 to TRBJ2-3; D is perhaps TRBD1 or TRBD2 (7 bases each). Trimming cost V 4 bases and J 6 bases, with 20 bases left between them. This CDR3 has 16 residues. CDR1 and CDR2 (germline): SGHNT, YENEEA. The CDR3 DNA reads TGTGCCAGCAGCTACCAGGGACAGCGGGGAGCCGATACGCAGTATTTT. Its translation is CASSYQGQRGADTQYF.

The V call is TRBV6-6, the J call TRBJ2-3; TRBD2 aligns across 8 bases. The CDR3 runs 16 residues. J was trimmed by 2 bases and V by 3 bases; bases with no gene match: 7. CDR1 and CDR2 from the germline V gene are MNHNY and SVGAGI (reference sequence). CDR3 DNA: TGTGCCAGCAGTTATTTGTGGCGGGAGGCCACAGATACGCAGTATTTT. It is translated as CASSYLWREATDTQYF.

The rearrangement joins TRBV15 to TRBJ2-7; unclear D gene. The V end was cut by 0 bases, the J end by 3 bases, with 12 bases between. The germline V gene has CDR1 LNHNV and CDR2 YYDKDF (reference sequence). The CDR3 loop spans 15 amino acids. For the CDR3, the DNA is TGTGCCACCAGCAGAGATAGGGCCCAAAACTACGAGCAGTACTTC. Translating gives CATSRDRAQNYEQYF.

The CDR3 sequence: CSVEYRAAWYYGYTF. The CDR3 DNA reads TGCAGCGTTGAGTACAGGGCGGCATGGTACTATGGCTACACCTTC. The gene calls are TRBV29-1 and TRBJ1-2; D perhaps matches TRBD1 (6 bases). Germline V gene data show CDR1 as SQVTM and CDR2 as ANQGSEA. Between the trimmed V and J ends, which lost 3 bases and 3 bases, there was a span of 17 bases. The CDR3 loop spans 15 amino acids. Full variable domain (remainder filled in from reference TRBV29-1 and TRBJ1-2): SAVISQKPSRDICQRGTSLTIQCQVDSQVTMMFWYRQQPGQSLTLIATANQGSEATYESGFVIDKFPISRPNLTFSTLTVSNMSPEDSSIYLCSVEYRAAWYYGYTFGSGTRLTVV.

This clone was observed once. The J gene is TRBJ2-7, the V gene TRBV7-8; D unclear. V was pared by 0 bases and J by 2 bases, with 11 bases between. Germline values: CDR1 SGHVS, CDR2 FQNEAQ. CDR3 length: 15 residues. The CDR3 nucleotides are TGTGCCAGCAGCTTAGCTGATGCAGGCACCTACGAGCAGTACTTC. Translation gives CASSLADAGTYEQYF.

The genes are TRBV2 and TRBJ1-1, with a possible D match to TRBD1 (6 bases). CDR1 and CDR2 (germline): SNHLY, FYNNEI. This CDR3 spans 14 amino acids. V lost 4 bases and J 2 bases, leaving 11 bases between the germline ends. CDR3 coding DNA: TGTGCCAGCAGTGCCTGGGGGGGCAACACTGAAGCTTTCTTT. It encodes CASSAWGGNTEAFF.

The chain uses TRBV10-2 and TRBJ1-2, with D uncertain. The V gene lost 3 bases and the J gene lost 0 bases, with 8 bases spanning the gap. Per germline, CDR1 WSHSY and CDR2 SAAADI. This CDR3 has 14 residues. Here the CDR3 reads CASSDDASNYGYTF. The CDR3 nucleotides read TGCGCCAGCAGTGACGACGCGTCTAACTATGGCTACACCTTC.

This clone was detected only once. The CDR3 spells CASTEGLPGTQYF. The CDR3 nucleotides read TGTGCCAGCACTGAGGGTCTACCGGGGACCCAGTACTTC. The rearrangement joins TRBV6-1 to TRBJ2-5; D is possibly TRBD2 (5 bases). V was clipped by 7 bases and J by 7 bases, with 16 bases between them. Germline-derived CDR1 and CDR2 are MNHNS and SASEGT. This CDR3 contains 13 residues.

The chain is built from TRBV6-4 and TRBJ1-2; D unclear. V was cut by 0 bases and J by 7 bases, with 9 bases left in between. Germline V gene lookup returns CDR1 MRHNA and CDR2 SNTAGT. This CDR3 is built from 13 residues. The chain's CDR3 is CASSDSFAGGYTF. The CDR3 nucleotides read TGTGCCAGCAGTGACTCGTTCGCGGGTGGCTACACCTTC.

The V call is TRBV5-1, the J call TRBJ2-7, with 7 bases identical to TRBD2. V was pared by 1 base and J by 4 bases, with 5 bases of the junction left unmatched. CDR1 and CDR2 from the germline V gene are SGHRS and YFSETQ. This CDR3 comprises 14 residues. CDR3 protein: CASSLNQGGYEQYF. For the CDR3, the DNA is TGCGCCAGCAGCTTGAACCAGGGAGGGTACGAGCAGTACTTC.

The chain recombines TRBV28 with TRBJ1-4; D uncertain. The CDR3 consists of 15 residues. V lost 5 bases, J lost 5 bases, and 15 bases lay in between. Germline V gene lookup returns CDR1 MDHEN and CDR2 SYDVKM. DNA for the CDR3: TGTGCCAGCAGTCCGCCCCCCCGGTTCAATGAAAAACTGTTTTTT. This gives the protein CASSPPPRFNEKLFF.

CDR3 sequence: CASSLKHNRDSSYEQYF. The CDR3 DNA reads as TGTGCCAGCAGTTTGAAACATAATCGGGACAGCTCCTACGAGCAGTACTTC. V gene TRBV28 combines with J gene TRBJ2-7; 7 nucleotides align to TRBD1. V gave up 3 bases and J gave up 0 bases; unmatched junction bases: 11. This CDR3 spans 17 amino acids. The germline V gene encodes CDR1 MDHEN and CDR2 SYDVKM. Supplemented by reference TRBV28 and TRBJ2-7, the full variable domain reads DVKVTQSSRYLVKRTGEKVFLECVQDMDHENMFWYRQDPGLGLRLIYFSYDVKMKEKGDIPEGYSVSREKKERFSLILESASTNQTSMYLCASSLKHNRDSSYEQYFGPGTRLTVT.

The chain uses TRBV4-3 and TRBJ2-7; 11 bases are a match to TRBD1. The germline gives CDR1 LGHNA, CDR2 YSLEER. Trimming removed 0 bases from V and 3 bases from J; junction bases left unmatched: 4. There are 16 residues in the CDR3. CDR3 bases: TGCGCCAGCAGCCAAGAGTGGGGGACAGGGGGCTACGAGCAGTACTTC. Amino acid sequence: CASSQEWGTGGYEQYF.

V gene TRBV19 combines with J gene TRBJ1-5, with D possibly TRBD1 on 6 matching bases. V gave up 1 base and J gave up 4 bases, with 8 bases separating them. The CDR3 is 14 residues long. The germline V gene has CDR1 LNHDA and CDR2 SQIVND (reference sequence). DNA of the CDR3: TGTGCCAGTAGTATAGTGGGGGCAAATCAGCCCCAGCATTTT. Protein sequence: CASSIVGANQPQHF. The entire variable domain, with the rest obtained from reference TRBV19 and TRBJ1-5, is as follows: DGGITQSPKYLFRKEGQNVTLSCEQNLNHDAMYWYRQDPGQGLRLIYYSQIVNDFQKGDIAEGYSVSREKKESFPLTVTSAQKNPTAFYLCASSIVGANQPQHFGDGTRLSIL.